One and the same sample provided the 4 T cell receptor beta chains below, sequenced in a study of regulatory T cells in long-lasting Graves disease (dated by TCRdb to about 2021). Reading the label with the study, this specimen's time point is: persistent/refractory GD, antithyroid drugs over 5 years with positive TRAb. RNA was extracted from PBMCs in TRIzol for both TCR sequencing and RNA sequencing. The library was generated by multiplex PCR. Reads for this sample came from an Illumina HiSeq 4000. TCR beta libraries were built with iRepertoire HTBI primers and Arm-PCR amplification of CDR3 regions. TCRdb reworked the public reads: Q25 trimming with fastp, MiXCR clone assembly, productive beta chains retained. Rows matching on CDR3 protein sequence are summarized as one entry with the most common DNA and genes. Present in this sample are about 660,000 distinct CDR3 sequences, roughly 30% of which were seen just once. The ten most abundant clones make up around 42% of the sample.

The specimen comprised peripheral blood mononuclear cells (PBMCs), sampled when the disease was refractory, from a patient treated with antithyroid drugs. Every receptor here comes from a female donor with Graves disease.

Details on this clonotype: The junction and the germline gene differ at one end; a read error may be behind it. The V gene is TRBV28, the J gene TRBJ1-5; the D gene is possibly TRBD1 (5 bases). The CDR3 covers 14 residues. Germline values: CDR1 MDHEN, CDR2 SYDVKM. The CDR3 region has the DNA TGTGCCAGCAGTTTATCCGGGGGGGGTCAGCCCCAGCAATTT. This sequence encodes CASSLSGGGQPQQF.

CDR3 residues: CAWRGPYSNQPQHF. In nucleotides, the CDR3 is TGTGCCTGGAGGGGGCCCTATAGCAATCAGCCCCAGCATTTT. The V and J genes are TRBV30 and TRBJ1-5; the D gene is possibly TRBD1 (5 bases). Germline values: CDR1 GTSNPN, CDR2 SVGIG (reference sequence). V was trimmed by 3 bases and J by 0 bases, leaving 9 bases between them. The CDR3 spans 14 residues.

A few counts support this clonotype. This chain uses TRBV2 with TRBJ1-1; D perhaps matches TRBD1 (6 bases). V shed 6 bases and J shed 0 bases, with 17 bases lying between them. Per germline, CDR1 SNHLY and CDR2 FYNNEI. CDR3 size: 16 residues. The CDR3 DNA reads TGTGCCAGCAGAGCACTTGCGCAGGGGATGAACACTGAAGCTTTCTTT. The encoded protein is CASRALAQGMNTEAFF.

V usage is TRBV6-1 and J usage is TRBJ1-2; TRBD1 might be the D (5 bases). V was cut by 6 bases and J by 2 bases, with 19 bases left in between. The CDR3 sequence is 16 residues long. In germline, CDR1 is MNHNS, CDR2 SASEGT. The CDR3 protein is CASRVIHRTPNYGYTF. Written as DNA, the CDR3 is TGTGCCAGCAGGGTGATCCATCGGACACCCAACTATGGCTACACCTTC.